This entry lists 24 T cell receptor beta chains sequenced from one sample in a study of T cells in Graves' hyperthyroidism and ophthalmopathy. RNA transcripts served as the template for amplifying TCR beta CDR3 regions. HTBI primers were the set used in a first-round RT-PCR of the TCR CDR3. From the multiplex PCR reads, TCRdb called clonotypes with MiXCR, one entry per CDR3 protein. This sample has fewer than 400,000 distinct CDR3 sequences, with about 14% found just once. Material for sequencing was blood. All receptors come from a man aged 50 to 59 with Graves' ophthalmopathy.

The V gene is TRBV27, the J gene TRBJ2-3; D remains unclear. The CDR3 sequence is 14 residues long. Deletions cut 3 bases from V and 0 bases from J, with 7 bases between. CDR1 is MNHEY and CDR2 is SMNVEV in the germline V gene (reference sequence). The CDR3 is CASSFVRSTDTQYF. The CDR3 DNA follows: TGTGCCAGCAGTTTTGTCAGGAGCACAGATACGCAGTATTTT.

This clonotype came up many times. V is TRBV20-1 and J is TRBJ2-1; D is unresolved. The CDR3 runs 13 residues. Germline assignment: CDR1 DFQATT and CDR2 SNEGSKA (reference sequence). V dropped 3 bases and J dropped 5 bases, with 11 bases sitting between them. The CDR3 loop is CSASNNFNNEQFF. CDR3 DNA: TGCAGTGCTAGTAATAACTTCAACAATGAGCAGTTCTTC.

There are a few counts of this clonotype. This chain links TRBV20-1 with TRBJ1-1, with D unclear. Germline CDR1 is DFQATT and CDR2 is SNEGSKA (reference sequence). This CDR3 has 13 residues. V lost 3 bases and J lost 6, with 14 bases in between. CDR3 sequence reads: CSASGVTVAEAFF. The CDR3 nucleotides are TGCAGTGCTAGTGGTGTTACGGTGGCTGAAGCTTTCTTT.

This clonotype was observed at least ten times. The CDR3 here is CASRYRVDQPQHF. CDR3 sequence (DNA): TGTGCCAGCCGTTACAGGGTAGATCAGCCCCAGCATTTT. V is TRBV5-5 and J is TRBJ1-5, with D possibly TRBD1 on 6 matching bases. This CDR3 spans 13 amino acids. V was trimmed by 7 bases and J by 5 bases, leaving 13 bases between them. The germline CDR1 and CDR2 sequences are SGHKS and YYEKEE (reference sequence).

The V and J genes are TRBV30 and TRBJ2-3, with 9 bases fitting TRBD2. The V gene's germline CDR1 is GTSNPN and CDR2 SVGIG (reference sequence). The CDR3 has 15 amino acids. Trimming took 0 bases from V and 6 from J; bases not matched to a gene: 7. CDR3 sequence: CAWSVISGSRDTQYF. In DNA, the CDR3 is TGTGCCTGGAGTGTCATTAGCGGGAGTCGGGATACGCAGTATTTT.

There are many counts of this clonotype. CDR3 DNA sequence: TGTGCCAGCAGTCACGGACATCATAATCAGCCCCAGCATTTT. It is translated as CASSHGHHNQPQHF. This rearrangement joins TRBV27 to TRBJ1-5, with D possibly TRBD1 on 5 matching bases. CDR3 size: 14 residues. Germline-derived CDR1 and CDR2 are MNHEY and SMNVEV (reference sequence). V shed 5 bases and J shed 4 bases, with 12 bases lying between them.

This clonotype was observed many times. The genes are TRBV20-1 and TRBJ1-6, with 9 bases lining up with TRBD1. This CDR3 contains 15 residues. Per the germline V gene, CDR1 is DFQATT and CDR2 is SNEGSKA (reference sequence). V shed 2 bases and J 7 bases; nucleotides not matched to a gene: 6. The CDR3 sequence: CSARTGQGGNSPLHF. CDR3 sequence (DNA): TGCAGTGCTAGAACGGGACAGGGAGGGAATTCACCCCTCCACTTT.

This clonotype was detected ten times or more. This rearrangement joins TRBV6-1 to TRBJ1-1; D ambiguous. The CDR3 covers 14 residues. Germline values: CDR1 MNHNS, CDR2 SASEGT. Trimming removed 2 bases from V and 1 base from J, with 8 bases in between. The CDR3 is CASSEFGRNTEAFF. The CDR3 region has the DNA TGTGCCAGCAGTGAATTTGGGAGGAACACTGAAGCTTTCTTT.

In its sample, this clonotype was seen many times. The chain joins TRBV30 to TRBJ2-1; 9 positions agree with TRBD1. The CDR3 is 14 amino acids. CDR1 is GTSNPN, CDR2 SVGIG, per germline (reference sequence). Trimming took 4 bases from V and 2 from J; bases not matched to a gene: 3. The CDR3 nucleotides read TGTGCCTGGAAAGGACAGGGGCCCTACAATGAGCAGTTCTTC. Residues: CAWKGQGPYNEQFF.

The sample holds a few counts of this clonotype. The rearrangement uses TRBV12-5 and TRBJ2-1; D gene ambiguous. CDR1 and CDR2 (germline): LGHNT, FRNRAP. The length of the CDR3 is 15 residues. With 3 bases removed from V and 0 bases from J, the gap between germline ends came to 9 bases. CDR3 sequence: CASGLGRSSYNEQFF. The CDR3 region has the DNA TGTGCTAGTGGTTTAGGACGGAGCTCCTACAATGAGCAGTTCTTC.

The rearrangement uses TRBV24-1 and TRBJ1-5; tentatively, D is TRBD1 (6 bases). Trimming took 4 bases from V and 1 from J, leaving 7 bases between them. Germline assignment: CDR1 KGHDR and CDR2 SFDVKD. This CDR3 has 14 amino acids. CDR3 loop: CATSEGQSNQPQHF. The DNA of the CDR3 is TGTGCCACCAGTGAGGGACAAAGCAATCAGCCCCAGCATTTT.

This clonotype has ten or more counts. Here the CDR3 reads CAWSTLGVLGTEAFF. CDR3 nucleotides: TGTGCCTGGAGTACATTAGGAGTTTTGGGCACTGAAGCTTTCTTT. This chain connects TRBV30 to TRBJ1-1, with no clear D. The germline V and J ends were trimmed by 2 bases and 4 bases, with 17 bases remaining between them. Germline V gives CDR1 GTSNPN, CDR2 SVGIG (reference sequence). The length of the CDR3 is 15 residues.

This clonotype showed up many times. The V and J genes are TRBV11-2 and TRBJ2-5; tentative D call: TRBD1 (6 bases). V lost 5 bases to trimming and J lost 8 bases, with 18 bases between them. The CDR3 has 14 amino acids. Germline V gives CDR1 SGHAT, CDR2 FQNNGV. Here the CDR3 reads CASSLQDSRGTQYF. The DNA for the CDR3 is TGTGCCAGCAGCCTACAGGACAGCCGTGGTACCCAGTACTTC.

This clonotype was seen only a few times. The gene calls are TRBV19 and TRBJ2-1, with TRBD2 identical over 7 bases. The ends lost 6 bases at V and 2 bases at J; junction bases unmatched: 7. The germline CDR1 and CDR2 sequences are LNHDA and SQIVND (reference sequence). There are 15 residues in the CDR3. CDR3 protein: CASRVAGQPYNEQFF. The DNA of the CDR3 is TGTGCCAGTAGGGTAGCGGGTCAACCCTACAATGAGCAGTTCTTC.

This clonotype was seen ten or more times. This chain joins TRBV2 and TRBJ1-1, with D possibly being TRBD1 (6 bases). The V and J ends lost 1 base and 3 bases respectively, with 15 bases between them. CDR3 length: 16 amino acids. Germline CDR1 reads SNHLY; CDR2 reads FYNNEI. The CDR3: CASSEVLAGEDTEAFF. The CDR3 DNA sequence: TGTGCCAGCAGTGAAGTTCTGGCAGGGGAGGACACTGAAGCTTTCTTT.

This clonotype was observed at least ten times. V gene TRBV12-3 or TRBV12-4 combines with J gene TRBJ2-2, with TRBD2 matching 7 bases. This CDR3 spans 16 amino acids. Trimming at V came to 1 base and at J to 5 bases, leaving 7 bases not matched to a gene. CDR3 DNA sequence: TGTGCCAGCAGTTTAGGCGGGAGAGTCTTTACCGGGGAGCTGTTTTTT. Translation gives CASSLGGRVFTGELFF.

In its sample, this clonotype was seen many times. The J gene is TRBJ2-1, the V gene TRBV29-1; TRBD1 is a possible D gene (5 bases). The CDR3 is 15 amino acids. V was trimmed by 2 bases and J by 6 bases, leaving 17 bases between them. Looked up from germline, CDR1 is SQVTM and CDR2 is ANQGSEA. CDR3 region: CSVETGQGNFNEQFF. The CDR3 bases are TGCAGCGTTGAAACGGGTCAGGGTAATTTCAATGAGCAGTTCTTC.

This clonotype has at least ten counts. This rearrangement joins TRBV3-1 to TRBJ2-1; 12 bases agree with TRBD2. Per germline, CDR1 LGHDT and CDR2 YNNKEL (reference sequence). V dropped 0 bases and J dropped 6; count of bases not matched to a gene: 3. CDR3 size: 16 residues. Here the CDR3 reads CASSQDTSGRFNEQFF. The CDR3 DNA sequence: TGTGCCAGCAGCCAAGATACTAGCGGGAGGTTCAATGAGCAGTTCTTC.

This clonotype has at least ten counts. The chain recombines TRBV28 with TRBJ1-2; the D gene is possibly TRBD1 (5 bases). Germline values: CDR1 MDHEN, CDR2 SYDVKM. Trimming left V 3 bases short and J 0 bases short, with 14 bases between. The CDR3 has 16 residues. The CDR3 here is CASSLAGRLANYGYTF. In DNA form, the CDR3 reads TGTGCCAGCAGTTTGGCAGGGCGGTTAGCTAACTATGGCTACACCTTC.

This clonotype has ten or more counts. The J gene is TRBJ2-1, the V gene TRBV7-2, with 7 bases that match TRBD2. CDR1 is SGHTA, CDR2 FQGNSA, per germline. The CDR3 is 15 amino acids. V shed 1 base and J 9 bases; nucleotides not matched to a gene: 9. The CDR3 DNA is TGTGCCAGCAGCTTAGGAGGCCGGACTAGTAGTGAGCAGTTCTTC. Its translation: CASSLGGRTSSEQFF. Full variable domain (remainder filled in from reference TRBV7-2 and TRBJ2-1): GAGVSQSPSNKVTEKGKDVELRCDPISGHTALYWYRQSLGQGLEFLIYFQGNSAPDKSGLPSDRFSAERTGGSVSTLTIQRTQQEDSAVYLCASSLGGRTSSEQFFGPGTRLTVL.

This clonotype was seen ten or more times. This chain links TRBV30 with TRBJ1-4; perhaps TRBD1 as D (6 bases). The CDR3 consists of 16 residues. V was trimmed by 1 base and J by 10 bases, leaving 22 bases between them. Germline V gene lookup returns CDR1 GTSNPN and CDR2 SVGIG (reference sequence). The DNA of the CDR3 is TGTGCCTGGAGTGCCGCGGACAGAAGGACAAGAGGAAAACTGTTTTTT. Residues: CAWSAADRRTRGKLFF.

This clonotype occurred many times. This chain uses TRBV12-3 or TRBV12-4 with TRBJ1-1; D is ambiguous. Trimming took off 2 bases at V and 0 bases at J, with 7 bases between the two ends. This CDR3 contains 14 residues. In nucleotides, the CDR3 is TGTGCCAGCAGTTTAACCGGGATGAACACTGAAGCTTTCTTT. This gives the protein CASSLTGMNTEAFF.

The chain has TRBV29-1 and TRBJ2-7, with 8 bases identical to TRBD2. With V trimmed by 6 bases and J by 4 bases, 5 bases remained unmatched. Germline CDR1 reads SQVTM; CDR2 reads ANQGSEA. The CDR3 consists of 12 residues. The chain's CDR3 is CSVTSGPYEQYF. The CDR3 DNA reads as TGCAGCGTCACTAGCGGACCTTACGAGCAGTACTTC.

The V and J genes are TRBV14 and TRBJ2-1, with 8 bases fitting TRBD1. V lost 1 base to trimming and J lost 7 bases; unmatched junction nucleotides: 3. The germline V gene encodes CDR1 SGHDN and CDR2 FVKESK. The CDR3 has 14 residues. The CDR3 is CASSQGTGINEQFF. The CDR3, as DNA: TGTGCCAGCAGCCAAGGGACAGGGATAAATGAGCAGTTCTTC.